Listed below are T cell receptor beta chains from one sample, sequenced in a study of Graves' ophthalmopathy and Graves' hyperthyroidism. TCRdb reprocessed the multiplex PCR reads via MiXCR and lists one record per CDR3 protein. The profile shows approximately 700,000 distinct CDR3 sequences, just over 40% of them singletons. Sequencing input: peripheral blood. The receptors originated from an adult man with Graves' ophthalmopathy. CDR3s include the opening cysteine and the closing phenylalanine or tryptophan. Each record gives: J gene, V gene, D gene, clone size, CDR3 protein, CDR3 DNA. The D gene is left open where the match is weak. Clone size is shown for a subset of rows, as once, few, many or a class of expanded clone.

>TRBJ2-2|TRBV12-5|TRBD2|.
CASGAREWTSGSSGVGLFF
TGTGCTAGTGGTGCCAGGGAGTGGACTAGCGGGAGTTCGGGGGTCGGGTTGTTTTTT
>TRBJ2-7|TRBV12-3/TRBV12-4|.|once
CASSLTARNYKQYF
TGTGCCAGCAGTTTAACGGCCAGGAACTACAAGCAGTACTTC
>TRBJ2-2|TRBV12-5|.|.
CASGLIGEPFF
TGTGCTAGTGGTTTAATCGGGGAGCCGTTTTTT
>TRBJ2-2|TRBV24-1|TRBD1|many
CATSERTGLAGELFF
TGTGCCACCAGTGAGCGGACAGGGTTGGCCGGGGAGCTGTTTTTT
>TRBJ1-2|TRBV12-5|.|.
CASGLRSGSGYTF
TGTGCTAGTGGTCTGCGATCCGGGTCTGGCTACACCTTC
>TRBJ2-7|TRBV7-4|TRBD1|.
CASSPPGQGAREQYF
TGTGCCAGCAGTCCTCCGGGACAGGGGGCGCGGGAGCAGTACTTC
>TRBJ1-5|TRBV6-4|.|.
CASSEAGDSNQPQHF
TGTGCCAGCAGTGAAGCCGGTGATAGCAATCAGCCCCAGCATTTT
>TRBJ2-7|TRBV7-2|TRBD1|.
CASSQMGTVNSYEQYF
TGTGCCAGCAGCCAGATGGGGACAGTCAACTCCTACGAGCAGTACTTC
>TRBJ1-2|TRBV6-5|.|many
CATKGYSYGYTF
TGTGCCACCAAGGGGTATAGCTATGGCTACACCTTC
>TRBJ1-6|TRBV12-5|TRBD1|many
CASGSTGTGYSPLHF
TGTGCTAGTGGTTCCACCGGGACAGGGTACTCACCCCTCCACTTT
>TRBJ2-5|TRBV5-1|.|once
CASSLVISGVQEAQYF
TGCGCCAGCAGCTTGGTTATATCGGGGGTCCAAGAGGCCCAGTACTTC
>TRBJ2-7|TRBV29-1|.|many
CSVRPGASYEQYF
TGCAGCGTCCGCCCGGGGGCCTCCTACGAGCAGTACTTC
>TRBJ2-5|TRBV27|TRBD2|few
CASRTGTSGRLETQYF
TGTGCCAGCAGAACCGGGACTAGCGGGAGGTTAGAGACCCAGTACTTC
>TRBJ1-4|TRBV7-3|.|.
CASSAPGTAKAEKLFF
TGTGCCAGCAGCGCACCCGGGACGGCGAAAGCTGAAAAACTGTTTTTT
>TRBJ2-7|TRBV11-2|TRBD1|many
CASSSGTGYFEQYF
TGTGCCAGCAGCTCCGGGACAGGGTATTTCGAGCAGTACTTC
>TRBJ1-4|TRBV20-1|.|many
CSAHDEEKLFF
TGCAGTGCCCACGACGAGGAAAAACTGTTTTTT
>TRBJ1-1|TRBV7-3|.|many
CASSVSWDTEAFF
TGTGCCAGCAGTGTATCATGGGACACTGAAGCTTTCTTT
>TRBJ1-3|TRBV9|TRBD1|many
CASSVTRDRAPIYF
TGTGCCAGCAGCGTAACCCGGGACAGGGCCCCCATATATTTT
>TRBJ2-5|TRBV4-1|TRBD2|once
CASSQKGGLAGQETQYF
TGCGCCAGCAGCCAAAAAGGGGGGCTAGCGGGACAAGAGACCCAGTACTTC
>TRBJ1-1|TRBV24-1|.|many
CATSDSNSEAFF
TGTGCCACCAGTGACTCGAACAGTGAAGCTTTCTTT
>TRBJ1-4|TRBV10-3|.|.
CAISGANKKLFF
TGTGCCATCAGTGGAGCTAATAAAAAACTGTTTTTT
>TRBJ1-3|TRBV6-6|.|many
CASNLQGAGNTIYF
TGTGCCAGCAACTTACAGGGAGCTGGAAACACCATATATTTT
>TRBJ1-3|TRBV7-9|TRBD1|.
CASSQQEGGVGGNTIYF
TGTGCCAGCAGCCAACAGGAAGGGGGCGTGGGAGGAAACACCATATATTTT
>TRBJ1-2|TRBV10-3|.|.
CASRNRAGGNTF
TGTGCCAGCAGAAACAGGGCAGGCGGAAACACCTTC
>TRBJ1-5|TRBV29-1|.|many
CSVRRRHSNQPQHF
TGCAGCGTTCGACGGAGACATAGCAATCAGCCCCAGCATTTT
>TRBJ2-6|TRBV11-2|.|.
CASSRPWGASSGANVLTF
TGTGCCAGCAGCCGACCGTGGGGGGCGAGCTCTGGGGCCAACGTCCTGACTTTC
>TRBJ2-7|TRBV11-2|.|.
CASSLSSDRHYEQYF
TGTGCCAGCAGCTTATCTAGTGACAGACACTACGAGCAGTACTTC
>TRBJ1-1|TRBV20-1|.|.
CSARDNGEDGNTEAFF
TGCAGTGCTAGAGATAACGGTGAGGATGGGAACACTGAAGCTTTCTTT
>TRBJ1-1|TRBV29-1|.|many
CSVSPRQGNTEAFF
TGCAGCGTTTCGCCGAGGCAGGGTAACACTGAAGCTTTCTTT
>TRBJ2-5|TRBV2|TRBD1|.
CASSGTGPSVETQYF
TGTGCCAGCAGTGGGACAGGGCCCTCGGTGGAGACCCAGTACTTC
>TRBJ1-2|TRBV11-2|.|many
CASSLDAGRWIGYTF
TGTGCCAGCAGCTTAGATGCGGGACGGTGGATTGGCTACACCTTC
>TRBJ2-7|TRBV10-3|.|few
CASSLLTLRDSSSYEQYF
TGTGCCAGCAGTTTATTGACCCTCCGCGACAGCAGCTCCTACGAGCAGTACTTC
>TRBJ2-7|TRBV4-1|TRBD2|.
CASSYGTSGRVSYEQYF
TGCGCCAGCAGCTACGGGACTAGCGGGAGAGTCTCCTACGAGCAGTACTTC
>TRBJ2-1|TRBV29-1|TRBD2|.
CSVSSGTRIDEQFF
TGCAGCGTTTCGTCAGGGACTAGGATCGATGAGCAGTTCTTC
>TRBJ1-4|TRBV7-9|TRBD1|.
CASSYIEYGTVNEKLFF
TGTGCCAGCAGTTACATTGAGTACGGGACAGTTAATGAAAAACTGTTTTTT
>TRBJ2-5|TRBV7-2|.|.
CASSGASGSKTQYF
TGTGCCAGCAGCGGGGCTAGTGGGAGTAAGACCCAGTACTTC
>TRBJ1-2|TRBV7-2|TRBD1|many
CASSFTGVYGYTF
TGTGCCAGCAGCTTTACAGGGGTCTATGGCTACACCTTC
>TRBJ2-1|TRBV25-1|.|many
CASSEGSGGDEQFF
TGTGCCAGCAGTGAAGGGTCGGGGGGCGATGAGCAGTTCTTC
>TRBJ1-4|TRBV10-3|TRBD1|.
CAISVGTGNEKLFF
TGTGCCATCAGTGTGGGGACAGGCAATGAAAAACTGTTTTTT
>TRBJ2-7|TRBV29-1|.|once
CSPPVGAYEQYF
TGCAGCCCTCCGGTAGGTGCCTACGAGCAGTACTTC
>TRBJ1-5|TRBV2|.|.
CASRTGTSVSRISNQPQHF
TGTGCCAGCAGAACCGGGACAAGCGTATCCAGGATTAGCAATCAGCCCCAGCATTTT
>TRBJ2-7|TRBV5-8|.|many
CASSLSYGGARVEQYF
TGTGCCAGCAGCTTGTCCTACGGGGGCGCGAGGGTCGAGCAGTACTTC
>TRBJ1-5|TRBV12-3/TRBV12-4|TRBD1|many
CASSATGAQPQHF
TGTGCCAGCAGTGCGACAGGGGCCCAGCCCCAGCATTTT
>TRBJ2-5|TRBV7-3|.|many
CASSLGKGETQYF
TGTGCCAGCAGCTTGGGAAAGGGAGAGACCCAGTACTTC
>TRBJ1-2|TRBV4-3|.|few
CASSQGRLISGYGYTF
TGCGCCAGCAGCCAAGGGAGACTGATAAGCGGCTATGGCTACACCTTC
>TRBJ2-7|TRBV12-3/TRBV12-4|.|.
CASSLGHSDVMDEQYF
TGTGCCAGCAGTTTAGGTCACAGCGACGTAATGGACGAGCAGTACTTC
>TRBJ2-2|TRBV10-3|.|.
CAISRGLSTGKLFF
TGTGCCATCAGCAGGGGTCTTAGCACCGGGAAGCTGTTTTTT
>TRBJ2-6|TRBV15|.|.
CATSRDLQGSGANVLTF
TGTGCCACCAGCAGAGATTTACAGGGCTCTGGGGCCAACGTCCTGACTTTC
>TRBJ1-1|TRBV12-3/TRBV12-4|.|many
CASSRRTDNTEAFF
TGTGCCAGCAGTCGAAGGACCGACAACACTGAAGCTTTCTTT
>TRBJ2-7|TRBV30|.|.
CACKGGYEQYF
TGTGCCTGCAAGGGTGGCTACGAGCAGTACTTC
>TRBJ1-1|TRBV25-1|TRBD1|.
CASIDGTGSVTEAFF
TGTGCCAGCATAGACGGGACAGGGTCGGTGACTGAAGCTTTCTTT
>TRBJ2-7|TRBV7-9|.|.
CAWSNRPAYEQYF
TGTGCCTGGAGTAACCGTCCGGCCTACGAGCAGTACTTC
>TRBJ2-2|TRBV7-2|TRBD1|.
CASSWGTGKTGELFF
TGTGCCAGCAGCTGGGGGACAGGGAAGACCGGGGAGCTGTTTTTT